Detailed here is one T cell receptor (beta chain). Its antigen is currently unknown. The data are from a study of Graves' ophthalmopathy and Graves' hyperthyroidism. Regarding the study as a whole: Ophthalmopathy progression cases were predicted by the model with about 70% sensitivity and roughly 72% specificity.

Amplification of the TCR beta CDR3 regions used RNA transcripts (as template). Second-round multiplex PCR came after a first-round RT-PCR that employed HTBI primers. One entry per CDR3 protein results from TCRdb running MiXCR on the multiplex PCR reads. The sample shows 260,000 or so distinct CDR3 sequences, roughly 50% of them seen only once. Germline V gene lookup returns CDR1 SQVTM and CDR2 ANQGSEA. Trimming took 8 bases from V and 3 from J, leaving 16 bases between them. The CDR3 covers 13 residues. The TCR comes from an adult man with Graves' ophthalmopathy. Sequences were obtained from peripheral blood. The rearrangement joins TRBV29-1 to TRBJ1-1; maybe TRBD1 (6 bases). The CDR3 loop reads CSTRESGDTEAFF. CDR3 sequence (DNA): TGCAGCACTCGGGAGTCAGGGGACACTGAAGCTTTCTTT.